This TCR beta chain was observed in a study of T-cell memory formation after mild COVID-19. V lost 3 bases to trimming and J lost 4 bases, with 14 bases between them. The CDR3 extends over 15 amino acids. Germline loops: CDR1 KGHSH, CDR2 LQKENI. This clonotype has more than one count but fewer than ten. The target antigen is unknown. Each CDR3 protein is one row after TCRdb ran MiXCR on the 5' RACE reads. The data show some 320,000 distinct CDR3 sequences, roughly 13% seen once. Whole-study findings and limits: CM and EM subsets held most contracting CD4+ clones; EMRA held CD8+ ones.

The source is a man between 18 and 35 years old who had mild COVID-19 (a few samples of this study predate the infection). Cell type and time point are not known. Source material: PBMCs or a T cell subset sorted from them (not recorded which). The genes are TRBV18 and TRBJ2-3; D is tentatively TRBD1 or TRBD2 (5 bases each). The CDR3 sequence is CASSPGDGSADTQYF. As DNA, the CDR3 is TGTGCCAGCTCACCGGGGGATGGTAGCGCAGATACGCAGTATTTT.